This T cell receptor beta chain was documented in a study of cytomegalovirus exposure and HLA in healthy donors. Study conclusions and caveats: The study designated roughly 150 TCR beta chains cytomegalovirus-associated. The study found most TCR sequences rare, yet found some public TCRs in many donors. In an earlier analysis, about 90% or about 30%: the productive usage of most TCR beta V segments.

CDR1 and CDR2 from the germline V gene are SQVTM and ANQGSEA. V was shortened by 4 bases and J by 6 bases, with 16 bases between the two germline ends. This CDR3 is 13 amino acids long. This clone appeared a few times. As yet, its antigen is unknown. Vbeta (60) and Jbeta (13) primers were used in the PCR. Some clones are missing from TCRdb's copy, which holds only in-frame ones; the method was immunoSEQ multiplex PCR. The table shows about 160,000 clones, with 65% to 85% occurring only once. The sequenced sample was PBMCs. The clonotype was recovered from a woman in her 30s in good health and CMV-seropositive. The chain carries TRBV29-1 and TRBJ2-7; D possibly corresponds to TRBD1 (5 bases). DNA of the CDR3: TGCAGCGTTGGTCTCGGTGAGGACACCGAGCAGTACTTC. It yields the protein CSVGLGEDTEQYF.